This TCR beta chain emerged from a study of blood T cell repertoires in COVID-19. CDR3 length equals 14 residues. Deletions cut 4 bases from V and 2 bases from J, with 12 bases between. Looked up from germline, CDR1 is SNHLY and CDR2 is FYNNEI. Clones were sequenced by immunoSEQ multiplex PCR, and TCRdb holds only the in-frame ones, with some missing. The data contain 450,000 or so clones, about 90% of them singletons. The sample was peripheral blood. The sequence was collected from a man aged 18 to 30 with COVID-19, enrolled during active disease. The chain combines TRBV2 with TRBJ2-7; D not certain. Written as DNA, the CDR3 is TGTGCCAGCAGTGGGTCCGGGTCGACCTACGAGCAGTACTTC. It encodes CASSGSGSTYEQYF.